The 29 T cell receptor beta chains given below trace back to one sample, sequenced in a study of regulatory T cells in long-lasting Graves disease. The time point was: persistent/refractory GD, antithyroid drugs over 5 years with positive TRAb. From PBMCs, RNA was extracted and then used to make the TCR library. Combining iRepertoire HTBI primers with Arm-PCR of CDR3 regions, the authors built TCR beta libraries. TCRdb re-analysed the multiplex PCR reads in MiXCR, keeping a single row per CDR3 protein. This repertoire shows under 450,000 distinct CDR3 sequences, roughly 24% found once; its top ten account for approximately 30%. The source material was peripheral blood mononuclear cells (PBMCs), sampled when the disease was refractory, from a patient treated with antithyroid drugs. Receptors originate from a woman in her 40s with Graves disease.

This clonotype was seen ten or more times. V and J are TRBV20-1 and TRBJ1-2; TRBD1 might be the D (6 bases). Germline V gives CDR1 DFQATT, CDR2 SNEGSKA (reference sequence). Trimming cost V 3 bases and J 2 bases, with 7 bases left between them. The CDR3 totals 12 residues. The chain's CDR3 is CSASGGNYGYTF. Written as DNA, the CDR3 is TGCAGTGCTAGTGGGGGCAACTATGGCTACACCTTC.

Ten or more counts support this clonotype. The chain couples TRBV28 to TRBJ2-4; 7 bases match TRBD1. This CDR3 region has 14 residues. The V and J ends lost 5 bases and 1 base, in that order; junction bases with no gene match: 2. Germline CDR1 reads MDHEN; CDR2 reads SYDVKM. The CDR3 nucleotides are TGTGCCAGCAGTCCCAGGGGGGCCAAAAACATTCAGTACTTC. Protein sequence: CASSPRGAKNIQYF.

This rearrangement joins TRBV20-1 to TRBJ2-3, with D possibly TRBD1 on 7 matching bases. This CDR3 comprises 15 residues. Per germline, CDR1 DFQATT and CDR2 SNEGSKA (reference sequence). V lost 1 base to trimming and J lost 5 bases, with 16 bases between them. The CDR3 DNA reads TGCAGTGCTAGAGGGCGGGACAGTGGCATAGATACGCAGTATTTT. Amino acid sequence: CSARGRDSGIDTQYF.

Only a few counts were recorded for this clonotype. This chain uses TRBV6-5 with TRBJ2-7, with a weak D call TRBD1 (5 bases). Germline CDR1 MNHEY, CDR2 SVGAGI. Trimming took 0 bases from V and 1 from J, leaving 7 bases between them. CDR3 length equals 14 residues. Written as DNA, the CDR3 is TGTGCCAGCAGTTACTCTCGACAGTCCTACGAGCAGTACTTC. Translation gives CASSYSRQSYEQYF.

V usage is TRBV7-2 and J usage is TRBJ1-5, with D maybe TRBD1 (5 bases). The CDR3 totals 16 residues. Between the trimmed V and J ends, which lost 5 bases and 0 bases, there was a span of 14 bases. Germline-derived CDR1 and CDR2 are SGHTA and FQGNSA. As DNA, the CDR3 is TGTGCCAGCAGCCGGACGAGACAGTATAGCAATCAGCCCCAGCATTTT. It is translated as CASSRTRQYSNQPQHF.

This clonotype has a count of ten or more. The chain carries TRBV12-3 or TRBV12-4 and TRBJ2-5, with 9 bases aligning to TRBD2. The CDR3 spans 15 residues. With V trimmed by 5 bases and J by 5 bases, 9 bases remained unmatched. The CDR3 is CASSPGVAGVETQYF. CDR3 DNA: TGTGCCAGCAGTCCCGGGGTAGCGGGAGTGGAGACCCAGTACTTC.

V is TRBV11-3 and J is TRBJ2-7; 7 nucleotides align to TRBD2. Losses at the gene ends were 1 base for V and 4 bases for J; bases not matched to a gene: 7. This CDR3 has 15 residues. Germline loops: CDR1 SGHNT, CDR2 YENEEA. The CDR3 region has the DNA TGTGCCAGCAGCTTAGCTGCGGGAGAAGTTTACGAGCAGTACTTC. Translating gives CASSLAAGEVYEQYF.

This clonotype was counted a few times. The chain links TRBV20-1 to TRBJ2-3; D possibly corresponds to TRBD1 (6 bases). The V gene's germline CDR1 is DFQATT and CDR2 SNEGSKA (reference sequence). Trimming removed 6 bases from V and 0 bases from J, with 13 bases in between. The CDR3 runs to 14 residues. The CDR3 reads CSAKYRESTDTQYF. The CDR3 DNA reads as TGCAGTGCGAAGTACAGGGAAAGCACAGATACGCAGTATTTT.

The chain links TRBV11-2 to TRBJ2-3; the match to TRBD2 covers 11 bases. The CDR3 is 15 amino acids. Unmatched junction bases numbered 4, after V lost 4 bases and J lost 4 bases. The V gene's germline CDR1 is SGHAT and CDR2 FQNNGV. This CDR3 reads CASSSLAGGADTQYF. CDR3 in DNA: TGTGCCAGCAGCTCCCTAGCGGGAGGTGCAGATACGCAGTATTTT.

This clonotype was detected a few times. The CDR3 region is CASSGGQVSTEAFF. CDR3 coding DNA: TGCGCCAGCAGCGGCGGACAGGTGAGCACTGAAGCTTTCTTT. The rearrangement uses TRBV5-1 and TRBJ1-1, with 7 bases that match TRBD1. Germline V gene lookup returns CDR1 SGHRS and CDR2 YFSETQ. The CDR3 runs 14 residues. J was trimmed by 4 bases and V by 4 bases; bases with no gene match: 7. Based on the CDR3 plus reference TRBV5-1 and TRBJ1-1, the full variable domain is KAGVTQTPRYLIKTRGQQVTLSCSPISGHRSVSWYQQTPGQGLQFLFEYFSETQRNKGNFPGRFSGRQFSNSRSEMNVSTLELGDSALYLCASSGGQVSTEAFFGQGTRLTVV.

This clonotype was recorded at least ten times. In DNA, the CDR3 is TGTGCCAGCTCGAGGCAGATAAACTCCTACGAGCAGTACTTC. This gives the protein CASSRQINSYEQYF. The chain recombines TRBV6-1 with TRBJ2-7; D gene uncertain. Per the germline V gene, CDR1 is MNHNS and CDR2 is SASEGT. V lost 8 bases and J 0 bases, leaving 14 bases between the germline ends. The CDR3 contains 14 residues.

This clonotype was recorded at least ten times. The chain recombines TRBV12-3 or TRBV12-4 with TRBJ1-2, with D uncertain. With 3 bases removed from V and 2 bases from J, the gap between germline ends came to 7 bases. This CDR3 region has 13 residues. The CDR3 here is CASSFLANYGYTF. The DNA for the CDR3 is TGTGCCAGCAGTTTTCTAGCCAACTATGGCTACACCTTC.

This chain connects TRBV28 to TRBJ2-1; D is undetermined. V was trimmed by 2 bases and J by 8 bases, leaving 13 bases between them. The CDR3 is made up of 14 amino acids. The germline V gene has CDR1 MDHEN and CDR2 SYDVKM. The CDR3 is CASSLRLTWDEQFF. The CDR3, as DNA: TGTGCCAGCAGTTTACGCCTGACCTGGGATGAGCAGTTCTTC.

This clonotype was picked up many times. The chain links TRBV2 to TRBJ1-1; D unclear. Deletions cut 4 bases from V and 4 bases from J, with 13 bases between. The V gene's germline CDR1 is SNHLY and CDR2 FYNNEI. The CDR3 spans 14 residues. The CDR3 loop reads CASSGLRGRTEAFF. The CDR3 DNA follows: TGTGCCAGCAGTGGACTCCGGGGTCGCACTGAAGCTTTCTTT.

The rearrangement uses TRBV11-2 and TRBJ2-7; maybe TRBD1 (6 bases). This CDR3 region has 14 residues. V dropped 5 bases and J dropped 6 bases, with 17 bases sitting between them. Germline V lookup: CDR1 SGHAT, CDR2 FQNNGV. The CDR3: CASSPLQGWGEQYF. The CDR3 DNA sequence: TGTGCCAGCAGCCCCCTACAGGGTTGGGGCGAGCAGTACTTC. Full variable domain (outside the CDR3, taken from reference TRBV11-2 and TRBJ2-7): EAGVAQSPRYKIIEKRQSVAFWCNPISGHATLYWYQQILGQGPKLLIQFQNNGVVDDSQLPKDRFSAERLKGVDSTLKIQPAKLEDSAVYLCASSPLQGWGEQYFGPGTRLTVT.

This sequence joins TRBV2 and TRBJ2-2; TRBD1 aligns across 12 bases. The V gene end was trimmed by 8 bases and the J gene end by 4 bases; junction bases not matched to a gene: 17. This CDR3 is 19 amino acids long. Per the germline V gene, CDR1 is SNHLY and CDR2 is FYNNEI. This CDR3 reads CASGVNKPGQGATTGELFF. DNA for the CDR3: TGTGCCAGCGGGGTAAACAAACCGGGACAGGGGGCCACCACCGGGGAGCTGTTTTTT.

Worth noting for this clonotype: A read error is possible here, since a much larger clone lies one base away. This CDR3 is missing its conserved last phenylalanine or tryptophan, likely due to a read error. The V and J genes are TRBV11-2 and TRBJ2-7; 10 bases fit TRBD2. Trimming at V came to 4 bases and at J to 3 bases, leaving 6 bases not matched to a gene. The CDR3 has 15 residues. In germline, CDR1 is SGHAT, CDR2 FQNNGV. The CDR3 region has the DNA TGTGCCAGCAGCTATACCGGACTAGCGGACTACGAGCAGTACTCC. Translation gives CASSYTGLADYEQYS.

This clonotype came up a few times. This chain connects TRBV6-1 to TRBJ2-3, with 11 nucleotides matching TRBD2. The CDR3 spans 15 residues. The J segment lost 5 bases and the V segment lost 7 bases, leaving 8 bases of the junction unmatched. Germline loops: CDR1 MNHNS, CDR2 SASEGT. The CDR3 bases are TGTGCCAGCAACAAACTAGCGGGAGTTCAAGATACGCAGTATTTT. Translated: CASNKLAGVQDTQYF.

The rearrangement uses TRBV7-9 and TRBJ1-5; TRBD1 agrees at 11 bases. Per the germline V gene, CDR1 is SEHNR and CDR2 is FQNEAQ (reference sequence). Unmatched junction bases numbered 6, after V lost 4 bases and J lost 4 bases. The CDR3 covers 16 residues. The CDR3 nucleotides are TGTGCCAGCAGCTCGGGACAGGGGGTAGGGAATCAGCCCCAGCATTTT. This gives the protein CASSSGQGVGNQPQHF.

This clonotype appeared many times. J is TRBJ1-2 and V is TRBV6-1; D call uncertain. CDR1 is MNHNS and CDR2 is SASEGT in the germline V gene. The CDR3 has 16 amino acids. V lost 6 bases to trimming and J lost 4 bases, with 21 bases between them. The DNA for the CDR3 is TGTGCCAGCAGCCATTATTCAAATTACAACGGCTATGGCTACACCTTC. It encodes CASSHYSNYNGYGYTF.

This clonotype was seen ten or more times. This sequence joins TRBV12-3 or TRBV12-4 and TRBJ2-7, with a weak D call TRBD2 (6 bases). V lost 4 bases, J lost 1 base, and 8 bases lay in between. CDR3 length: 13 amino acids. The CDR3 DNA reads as TGTGCCAGCAGTTCAGGGAGGTCCTACGAGCAGTACTTC. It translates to CASSSGRSYEQYF.

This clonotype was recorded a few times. CDR3 bases: TGTGCCATCAGTGTAGGAGACTCTGGGGCCAACGTCCTGACTTTC. As protein: CAISVGDSGANVLTF. The chain joins TRBV10-3 to TRBJ2-6; D not certain. Per germline, CDR1 ENHRY and CDR2 SYGVKD. The CDR3 sequence is 15 residues long. V was clipped by 4 bases and J by 0 bases, with 7 bases between them.

For the CDR3, the DNA is TGTGCCACGTCCGGCGGGGGGGCCAGGTACCATTCCGGGGAGCTGTTTTTT. The encoded protein is CATSGGGARYHSGELFF. The rearrangement joins TRBV2 to TRBJ2-2, with 9 bases lining up with TRBD2. Germline CDR1 and CDR2: SNHLY and FYNNEI. The V gene end was trimmed by 10 bases and the J gene end by 6 bases; junction bases not matched to a gene: 18. The CDR3 totals 17 residues. Based on the CDR3 plus reference TRBV2 and TRBJ2-2, the full variable domain is EPEVTQTPSHQVTQMGQEVILRCVPISNHLYFYWYRQILGQKVEFLVSFYNNEISEKSEIFDDQFSVERPDGSNFTLKIRSTKLEDSAMYFCATSGGGARYHSGELFFGEGSRLTVL.

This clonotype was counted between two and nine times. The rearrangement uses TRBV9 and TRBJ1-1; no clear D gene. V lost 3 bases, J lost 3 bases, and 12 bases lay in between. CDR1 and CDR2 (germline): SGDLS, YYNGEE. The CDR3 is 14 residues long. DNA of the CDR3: TGTGCCAGCAGCGCACTTTGGGTCGACACTGAAGCTTTCTTT. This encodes CASSALWVDTEAFF.

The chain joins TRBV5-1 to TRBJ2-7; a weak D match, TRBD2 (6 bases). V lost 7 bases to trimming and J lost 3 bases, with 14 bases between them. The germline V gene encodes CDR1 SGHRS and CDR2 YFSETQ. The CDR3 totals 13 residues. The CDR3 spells CASGEEGIYEQYF. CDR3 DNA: TGCGCCAGCGGCGAGGAGGGGATCTACGAGCAGTACTTC.

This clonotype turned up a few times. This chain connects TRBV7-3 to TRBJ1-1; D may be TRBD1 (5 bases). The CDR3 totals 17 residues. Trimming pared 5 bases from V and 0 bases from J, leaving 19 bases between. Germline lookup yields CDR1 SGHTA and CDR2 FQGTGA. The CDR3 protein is CASSLGTILSVNTEAFF. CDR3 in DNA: TGTGCCAGCAGCCTCGGGACGATACTAAGTGTGAACACTGAAGCTTTCTTT.

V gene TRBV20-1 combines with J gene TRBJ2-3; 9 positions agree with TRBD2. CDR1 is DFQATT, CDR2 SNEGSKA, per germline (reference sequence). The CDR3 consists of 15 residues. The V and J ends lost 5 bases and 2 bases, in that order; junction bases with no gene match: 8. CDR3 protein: CSASPTSGLTDTQYF. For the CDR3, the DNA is TGCAGTGCTTCCCCGACTAGCGGACTCACAGATACGCAGTATTTT.

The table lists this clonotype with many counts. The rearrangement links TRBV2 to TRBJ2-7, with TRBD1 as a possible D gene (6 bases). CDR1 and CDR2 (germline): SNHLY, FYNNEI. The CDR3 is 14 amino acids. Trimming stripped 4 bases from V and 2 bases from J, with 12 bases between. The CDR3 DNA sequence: TGTGCCAGCAGTGTATCCCAGGGGCCCTACGAGCAGTACTTC. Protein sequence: CASSVSQGPYEQYF.

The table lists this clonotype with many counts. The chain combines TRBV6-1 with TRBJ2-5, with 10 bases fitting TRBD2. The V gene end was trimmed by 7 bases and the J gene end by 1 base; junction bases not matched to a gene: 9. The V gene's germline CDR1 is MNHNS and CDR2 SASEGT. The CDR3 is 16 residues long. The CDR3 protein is CASMIPGLAFQETQYF. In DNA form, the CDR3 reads TGTGCCAGCATGATTCCGGGACTAGCGTTCCAAGAGACCCAGTACTTC.